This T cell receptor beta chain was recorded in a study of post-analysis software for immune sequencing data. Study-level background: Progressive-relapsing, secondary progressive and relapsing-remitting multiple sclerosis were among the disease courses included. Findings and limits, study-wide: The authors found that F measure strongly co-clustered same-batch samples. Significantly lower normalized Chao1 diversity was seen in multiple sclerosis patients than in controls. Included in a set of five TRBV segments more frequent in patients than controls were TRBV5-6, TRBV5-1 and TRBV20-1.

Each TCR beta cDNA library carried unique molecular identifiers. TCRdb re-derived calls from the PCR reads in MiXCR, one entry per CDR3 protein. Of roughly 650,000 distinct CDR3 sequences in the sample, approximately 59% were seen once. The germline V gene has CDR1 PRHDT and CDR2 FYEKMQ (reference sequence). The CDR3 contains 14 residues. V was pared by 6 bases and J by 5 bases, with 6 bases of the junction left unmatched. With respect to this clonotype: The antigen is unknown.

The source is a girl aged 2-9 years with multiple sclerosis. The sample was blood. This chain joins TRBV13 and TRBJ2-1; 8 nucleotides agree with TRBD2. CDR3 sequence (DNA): TGTGCCAGCAGGCAAGCGGGAGCCCACAATGAGCAGTTCTTC. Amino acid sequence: CASRQAGAHNEQFF.